This passage covers 3 T cell receptor beta chains from one sample sequenced in a study of blood T cell repertoires in COVID-19. Sequenced by immunoSEQ multiplex PCR; TCRdb stores in-frame clones only, minus some. The data contain around 200,000 clones, roughly 81% of them seen just once; the ten biggest clones take up approximately 5%. The source material was peripheral blood. The source of these receptors is a woman aged 80 or over with acute or convalescent COVID-19.

The chain joins TRBV18 to TRBJ2-1; TRBD2 agrees at 13 bases. Germline V gene lookup returns CDR1 KGHSH and CDR2 LQKENI. After removal of 3 bases from V and 1 base from J, the junction contained 6 bases not matched to a gene. The CDR3 is made up of 18 amino acids. For the CDR3, the DNA is TGTGCCAGCTCACCCCTTCAACTAGCGGGAGGGTCCTACAATGAGCAGTTCTTC. This gives the protein CASSPLQLAGGSYNEQFF. Looking up the rest from reference TRBV18 and TRBJ2-1 gives the full variable domain: NAGVMQNPRHLVRRRGQEARLRCSPMKGHSHVYWYRQLPEEGLKFMVYLQKENIIDESGMPKERFSAEFPKEGPSILRIQQVVRGDSAAYFCASSPLQLAGGSYNEQFFGPGTRLTVL.

The V call is TRBV5-1, the J call TRBJ1-4; possibly TRBD1 for D (6 bases). The ends were cut back, 0 bases at V and 8 bases at J, with 23 bases in the middle. CDR3 length equals 18 residues. The V gene's germline CDR1 is SGHRS and CDR2 YFSETQ. The CDR3 DNA is TGCGCCAGCAGCTTGGAGGGGCTCCCCGGGACGGGGGGCGAAAAACTGTTTTTT. Translated: CASSLEGLPGTGGEKLFF. Variable domain in full (rest from reference TRBV5-1 and TRBJ1-4): KAGVTQTPRYLIKTRGQQVTLSCSPISGHRSVSWYQQTPGQGLQFLFEYFSETQRNKGNFPGRFSGRQFSNSRSEMNVSTLELGDSALYLCASSLEGLPGTGGEKLFFGSGTQLSVL.

The chain recombines TRBV6-6 with TRBJ1-1; 7 bases fit TRBD1. The junction had 6 bases not matched to a gene; V was cut back by 7 bases and J by 1 base. Germline CDR1 MNHNY, CDR2 SVGAGI (reference sequence). The CDR3 sequence is 14 residues long. CDR3 DNA: TGTGCCAGCAAATCGGGACAGCCGAACACTGAAGCTTTCTTT. Translating gives CASKSGQPNTEAFF.